The clone carrying this TCR beta chain was detected a few times. This sample was included in a study of Tregs in tolerant kidney transplant recipients. This CDR3 spans 14 amino acids. The germline V gene has CDR1 SEHNR and CDR2 FQNEAQ (reference sequence). V lost 4 bases and J 8 bases, leaving 15 bases between the germline ends. The nonmyeloablative bone marrow transplants came from related graft donors, with transient mixed chimerism. The repertoire was sequenced with immunoSEQ multiplex PCR; TCRdb's copy has only in-frame clones and lacks some. The sample gives 81,000 or so clones, roughly 90% of which show up once; about 1.4% is in the top ten.

The sample was CD4+ T cells from blood (PBMCs), taken 24 months after the transplant. The chain couples TRBV7-9 to TRBJ1-3; TRBD1 might be the D (6 bases). This sequence originates from a human patient who received a combined kidney and bone marrow transplant. A share of the T cells may be of graft donor origin. The CDR3 region has the DNA TGTGCCAGCAGCTCTCAACAGGGATCGGACACCATATATTTT. It translates to CASSSQQGSDTIYF.